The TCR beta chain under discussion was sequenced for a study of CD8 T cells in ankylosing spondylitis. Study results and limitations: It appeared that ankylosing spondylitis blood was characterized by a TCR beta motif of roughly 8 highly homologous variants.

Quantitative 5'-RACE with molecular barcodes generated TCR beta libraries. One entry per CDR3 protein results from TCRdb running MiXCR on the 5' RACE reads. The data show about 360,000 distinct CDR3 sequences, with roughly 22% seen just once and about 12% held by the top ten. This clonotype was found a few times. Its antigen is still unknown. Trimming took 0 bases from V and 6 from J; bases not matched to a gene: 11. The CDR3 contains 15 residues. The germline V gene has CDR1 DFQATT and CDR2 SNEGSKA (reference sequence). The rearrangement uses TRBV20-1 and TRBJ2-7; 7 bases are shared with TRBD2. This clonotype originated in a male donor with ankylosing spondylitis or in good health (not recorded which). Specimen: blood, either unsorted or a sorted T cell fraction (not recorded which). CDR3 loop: CSARDLTRGGGEQYF. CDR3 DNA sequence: TGCAGTGCTAGAGATCTCACACGGGGCGGGGGCGAGCAGTACTTC.